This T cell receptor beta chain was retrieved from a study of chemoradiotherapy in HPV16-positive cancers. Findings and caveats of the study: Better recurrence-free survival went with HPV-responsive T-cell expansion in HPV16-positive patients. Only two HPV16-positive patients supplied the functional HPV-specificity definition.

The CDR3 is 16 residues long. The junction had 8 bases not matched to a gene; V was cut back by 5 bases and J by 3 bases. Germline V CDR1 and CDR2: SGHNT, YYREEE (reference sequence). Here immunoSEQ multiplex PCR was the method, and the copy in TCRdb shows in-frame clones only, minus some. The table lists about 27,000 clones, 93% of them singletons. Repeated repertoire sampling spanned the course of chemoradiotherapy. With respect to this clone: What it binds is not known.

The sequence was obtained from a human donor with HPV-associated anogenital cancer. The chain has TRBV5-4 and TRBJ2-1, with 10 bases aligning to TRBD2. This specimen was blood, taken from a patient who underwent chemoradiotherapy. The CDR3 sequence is CASRGTGLANYNEQFF. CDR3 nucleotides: TGTGCCAGCAGGGGGACGGGACTAGCGAACTACAATGAGCAGTTCTTC. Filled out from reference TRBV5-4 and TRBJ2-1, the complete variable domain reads ETGVTQSPTHLIKTRGQQVTLRCSSQSGHNTVSWYQQALGQGPQFIFQYYREEENGRGNFPPRFSGLQFPNYSSELNVNALELDDSALYLCASRGTGLANYNEQFFGPGTRLTVL.